This T cell receptor (beta chain) is drawn from a study of T cell repertoires in cytomegalovirus infection. Study results and limitations: Clonotypes of TCR beta that were HLA-C-restricted and CMV-specific dominated the ex vivo response.

On this clonotype itself: Its antigen is undetermined. A read error may account for a junction end that differs from germline.

This CDR3 has 15 residues. In TCRdb, the reads were re-called with MiXCR into one record per CDR3 protein. The top ten hold 8% of the sample, which has roughly 630,000 distinct CDR3 sequences, 20% to 25% seen once. The receptor's source is a human donor in good health (CMV status not recorded). Some clones in this sample may be carry-over from other donors' samples. The chain carries TRBV12-3 or TRBV12-4 and TRBJ2-2; possibly TRBD1 for D (5 bases). The material sequenced was CD8+ T cells from PBMCs. CDR3 sequence (DNA): TGTGCCAGCAGTTTTTCGGCCAGAACAGTAGGGGTGCTGTTTTTT. It translates to CASSFSARTVGVLFF.